This is a list of T cell receptor beta chains from one sample in a study of T cells after yellow fever vaccination. One entry per CDR3 protein results from TCRdb running MiXCR on the 5' RACE reads. The repertoire has 340,000 or so distinct CDR3 sequences, approximately 12% of them found once; the top ten carry more than 3%. Here the sequenced sample was CD4+ T cells sorted from PBMCs, taken 15 days after the yellow fever booster vaccination. All receptors derive from a man between 18 and 29 years old who received the YFV17D yellow fever vaccine. The CDR3 runs from the conserved cysteine through the conserved F or W. The D gene is left open where the match is weak. Clone size, where shown, is once, few, many, or a class for clones that have expanded.

TRBV12-3/TRBV12-4,many,TRBJ1-2,NA,CASSLQGALGYTF,TGTGCCAGCAGTTTGCAAGGGGCCCTGGGCTACACCTTC
TRBV14,few,TRBJ2-3,TRBD2,CASSQAGLANTQYF,TGTGCCAGCAGCCAAGCGGGACTAGCAAATACGCAGTATTTT
TRBV7-6,NA,TRBJ2-5,NA,CASSLAGGPRETQYF,TGTGCCAGCAGCTTAGCGGGGGGGCCCCGGGAGACCCAGTACTTC
TRBV28,NA,TRBJ1-5,NA,CASRQGWNQPQHF,TGTGCCAGCAGACAGGGCTGGAATCAGCCCCAGCATTTT
TRBV7-9,NA,TRBJ2-1,TRBD2,CASSYSSGGLDEQFF,TGTGCCAGCAGCTACTCTAGCGGGGGGTTGGATGAGCAGTTCTTC
TRBV6-2/TRBV6-3,few,TRBJ2-7,TRBD2,CASMGLAGIEQYF,TGTGCCAGTATGGGACTAGCGGGGATCGAGCAGTACTTC
TRBV7-9,few,TRBJ2-6,TRBD1,CASSGPGQGSIGANVLTF,TGTGCCAGCAGCGGGCCGGGACAGGGATCTATTGGGGCCAACGTCCTGACTTTC
TRBV20-1,NA,TRBJ2-1,NA,CSASGSNEQFF,TGCAGTGCTAGTGGCTCTAATGAGCAGTTCTTC
TRBV5-4,few,TRBJ2-2,NA,CASSPSAGADTGELFF,TGTGCCAGCAGCCCTTCGGCGGGGGCCGACACCGGGGAGCTGTTTTTT
TRBV20-1,few,TRBJ2-3,NA,CSARTNTQYF,TGCAGTGCTAGGACGAATACGCAGTATTTT
TRBV7-2,few,TRBJ2-3,NA,CASDLRGARADTQYF,TGTGCCAGCGATCTCCGGGGGGCGCGGGCAGATACGCAGTATTTT
TRBV7-9,few,TRBJ1-6,NA,CASSYGQISPLHF,TGTGCCAGCAGCTATGGACAGATTTCACCCCTCCACTTT
TRBV25-1,many,TRBJ1-1,NA,CASSTWGVLNTEAFF,TGTGCCAGCAGTACCTGGGGGGTGCTGAACACTGAAGCTTTCTTT
TRBV4-1,many,TRBJ2-5,NA,CASSQVGPLLQETQYF,TGCGCCAGCAGCCAAGTCGGGCCCTTACTCCAAGAGACCCAGTACTTC
TRBV12-3/TRBV12-4,many,TRBJ1-5,TRBD1,CASSSGQGSNQPQHF,TGTGCCAGCAGTTCAGGACAGGGAAGCAATCAGCCCCAGCATTTT
TRBV5-1,NA,TRBJ1-4,NA,CASSPGQRENEKLFF,TGCGCCAGCAGCCCGGGACAACGGGAAAATGAAAAACTGTTTTTT
TRBV9,few,TRBJ2-3,TRBD2,CASSVDLAVDTQYF,TGTGCCAGCAGCGTAGACCTAGCGGTAGATACGCAGTATTTT
TRBV7-2,few,TRBJ2-7,NA,CASSLEGGFSYEQYF,TGTGCCAGCAGCTTAGAAGGAGGGTTCTCCTACGAGCAGTACTTC
TRBV7-2,NA,TRBJ2-2,NA,CASSQDSLNPGELFF,TGTGCCAGCAGCCAGGACAGTTTGAACCCCGGGGAGCTGTTTTTT
TRBV7-9,NA,TRBJ2-1,NA,CASRGRIRGGSYNEQFF,TGTGCCAGCAGGGGCCGAATCCGGGGTGGCTCCTACAATGAGCAGTTCTTC
TRBV5-1,NA,TRBJ2-1,TRBD2,CASSLRSSGGYNEQFF,TGCGCCAGCAGCTTGAGGTCTAGCGGGGGCTACAATGAGCAGTTCTTC
TRBV20-1,few,TRBJ2-1,NA,CSANRPQGMDNEQFF,TGCAGTGCTAATCGCCCACAGGGTATGGACAATGAGCAGTTCTTC
TRBV11-2,NA,TRBJ2-5,TRBD2,CASSLMRGNQETQYF,TGTGCCAGCAGCTTAATGCGGGGGAACCAAGAGACCCAGTACTTC
TRBV7-3,NA,TRBJ2-1,NA,CASSLTWPSPNEQFF,TGTGCCAGCAGCTTAACGTGGCCTAGCCCCAATGAGCAGTTCTTC